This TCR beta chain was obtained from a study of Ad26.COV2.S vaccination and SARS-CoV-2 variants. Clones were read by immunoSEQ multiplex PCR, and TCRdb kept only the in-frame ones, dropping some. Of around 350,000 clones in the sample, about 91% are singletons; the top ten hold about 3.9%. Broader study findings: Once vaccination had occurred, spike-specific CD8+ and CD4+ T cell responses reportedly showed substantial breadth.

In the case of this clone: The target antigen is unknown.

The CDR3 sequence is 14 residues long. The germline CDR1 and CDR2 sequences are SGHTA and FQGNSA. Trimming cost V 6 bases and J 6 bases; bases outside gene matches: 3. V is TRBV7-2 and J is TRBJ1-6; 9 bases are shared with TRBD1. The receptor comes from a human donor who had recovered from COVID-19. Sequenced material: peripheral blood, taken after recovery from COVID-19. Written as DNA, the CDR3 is TGTGCCAGCAGACGGACAGGGGTTAATTCACCCCTCCACTTT. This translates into CASRRTGVNSPLHF.